Detailed here is one TCR beta chain. Its antigen is not identified. The PCR was carried out with 60 Vbeta primers and 13 Jbeta primers. Sequenced by immunoSEQ multiplex PCR; TCRdb stores in-frame clones only, minus some. The table has under 200,000 clones, about four fifths seen once; the top ten hold around 2.3%. These data originate in a study of cytomegalovirus exposure and HLA in healthy donors. Study results and limitations: The investigators catalogued 150 to 200 TCR beta chains as cytomegalovirus-associated. TRBV6-2, TRBV6-3 and some other V segments were excluded as indistinguishable.

V shed 3 bases and J 4 bases; nucleotides not matched to a gene: 12. The length of the CDR3 is 16 residues. Germline lookup yields CDR1 SGHRS and CDR2 YFSETQ. This clonotype was sampled from a woman between 50 and 59 years old in good health and CMV-seronegative. Sequencing was performed on PBMCs. The chain is built from TRBV5-1 and TRBJ2-5; the match to TRBD1 covers 7 bases. The CDR3 protein is CASSYGQASMAETQYF. As DNA, the CDR3 is TGCGCCAGCAGCTACGGACAGGCCAGTATGGCAGAGACCCAGTACTTC.